Listed below are T cell receptor beta chains from one sample, sequenced in a study of T-cell memory formation after mild COVID-19. TCRdb re-derived calls from the 5' RACE reads in MiXCR, one entry per CDR3 protein. Of roughly 450,000 distinct CDR3 sequences listed, under 20% were seen once; the top ten hold 20% to 25%. Sequencing was performed on PBMCs or a T cell subset sorted from them (not recorded which). The source is a man between 18 and 29 years old who had mild COVID-19 (a few samples of this study predate the infection). Cell type and time point are not known. CDR3s include the opening cysteine and the closing phenylalanine or tryptophan. A D gene is named only where the DNA matches it firmly. Clone size, where shown, is once, few, many, or a class for clones that have expanded.

j_call | v_call | clone_size | d_call | cdr3_nt | cdr3_aa
TRBJ1-2 | TRBV25-1 | - | - | TGTGCCAGCAGTGTCCTACAGTATGATACTCAGCCCTACACCTTC | CASSVLQYDTQPYTF
TRBJ2-5 | TRBV3-1 | - | - | TGTGCCAGCAGCCAGTACCGGGACCGACGCTACCAAGAGACCCAGTACTTC | CASSQYRDRRYQETQYF
TRBJ1-5 | TRBV7-2 | few | - | TGTGCCAGCAGCTTTGGATACGACCAGCCCCAGCATTTT | CASSFGYDQPQHF
TRBJ1-2 | TRBV6-4 | - | - | TGTGCCAGCAGTCCCCGAATAAACGGGACCCATGGCTACACCTTC | CASSPRINGTHGYTF
TRBJ2-5 | TRBV4-1 | - | TRBD1 | TGCGCCAGCAGCCACCCCGGGAAAGGGGGCGAGGAGACCCAGTACTTC | CASSHPGKGGEETQYF
TRBJ2-3 | TRBV20-1 | many | TRBD1 | TGCAGTGTGGGCCAGGGGGCAGATACGCAGTATTTT | CSVGQGADTQYF
TRBJ2-1 | TRBV12-3/TRBV12-4 | - | - | TGTGCCAGCAGCACCGGGACCAACTCCTACAATGAGCAGTTCTTC | CASSTGTNSYNEQFF
TRBJ2-2 | TRBV19 | - | - | TGTGCCAGTAGTTCCCGGATGAGAAACACCGGGGAGCTGTTTTTT | CASSSRMRNTGELFF
TRBJ2-5 | TRBV20-1 | many | TRBD1 | TGCAGTGCTAGATCCTGGACAGGGCTAGAGACCCAGTACTTC | CSARSWTGLETQYF
TRBJ2-3 | TRBV4-3 | few | TRBD1 | TGCGCCAGCAGCCAAGAAGGGGACCCAGGGGGTAGAGCAGATACGCAGTATTTT | CASSQEGDPGGRADTQYF
TRBJ2-7 | TRBV20-1 | - | TRBD2 | TGCAGTGCTAGGGCGGGGGAGTACGAGCAGTACTTC | CSARAGEYEQYF
TRBJ1-1 | TRBV7-3 | many | TRBD1 | TGTGCCAGTAGCCCCTCAGGGGGCACTGAAGCTTTCTTT | CASSPSGGTEAFF
TRBJ2-2 | TRBV4-3 | - | TRBD2 | TGCGCCAGCAGCCAAGGGGGGGGAAAGAACACCGGGGAGCTGTTTTTT | CASSQGGGKNTGELFF
TRBJ2-6 | TRBV20-1 | - | - | TGCAGTGCCAACCAGGGGACTGGGGCCAACGTCCTGACTTTC | CSANQGTGANVLTF
TRBJ1-1 | TRBV6-2/TRBV6-3 | - | - | TGTGCCAGCAGTTACGACATCAGCACTGAAGCTTTCTTT | CASSYDISTEAFF
TRBJ1-2 | TRBV20-1 | few | - | TGCAGTGCTACCATGCCCGCTAACTATGGCTACACCTTC | CSATMPANYGYTF
TRBJ2-3 | TRBV6-5 | - | - | TGTGCCAGCAGTCGATTCCTTGATACGCAGTATTTT | CASSRFLDTQYF
TRBJ2-6 | TRBV7-8 | - | - | TGTGCCAGCAGCCGTAACACAGGGCCCGGGGCCAACGTCCTGACTTTC | CASSRNTGPGANVLTF
TRBJ2-7 | TRBV18 | few | - | TGTGACAGCTCACCATTGACAGGACCCTCCTACGAGCAGTACTTC | CDSSPLTGPSYEQYF
TRBJ2-1 | TRBV20-1 | many | - | TGCAGTGCTCCTCCTCCCGGCCGGTTTTACAATGAGCAGTTCTTC | CSAPPPGRFYNEQFF
TRBJ2-5 | TRBV12-3/TRBV12-4 | many | - | TGTGCCAGCAGTTTAGCGCGAAACAGGGTCGGGGAGACCCAGTACTTC | CASSLARNRVGETQYF
TRBJ1-1 | TRBV6-5 | few | - | TGTGCCAGCAGTTACACCCCGCTGGGGACTGAAGCTTTCTTT | CASSYTPLGTEAFF
TRBJ2-5 | TRBV24-1 | - | - | TGTACTTCTTTTGGAGAGACCCAGTACTTC | CTSFGETQYF
TRBJ2-7 | TRBV7-7 | few | - | TGTGCCAGCAGCTTAGCCGGGGGCACCTACTACGAGCAGTACTTC | CASSLAGGTYYEQYF
TRBJ2-5 | TRBV20-1 | few | - | TGCAGTGCTAGAGCGTCGAGAGACTACCAAGAGACCCAGTACTTC | CSARASRDYQETQYF
TRBJ1-6 | TRBV4-1 | few | - | TGCGCCAGCAGAACCCCCGACGGACGGTTTAATTCACCCCTCCACTTT | CASRTPDGRFNSPLHF
TRBJ2-6 | TRBV6-2/TRBV6-3 | few | - | TGTGCCAGCAGTTACTGGAGGACTGGGGCCAACGTCCTGACTTTC | CASSYWRTGANVLTF
TRBJ1-4 | TRBV12-3/TRBV12-4 | - | - | TGTGCCAGCAGTTATCAGGCCTATGAAAAACTGTTTTTT | CASSYQAYEKLFF
TRBJ1-5 | TRBV4-3 | few | - | TGCGCCAGCAGCCAAGAGGTAGCCCTCCGGGGCAATCAGCCCCAGCATTTT | CASSQEVALRGNQPQHF
TRBJ1-1 | TRBV5-1 | - | - | TGCGCCAGCAGCTTGACAGGGTTCGGCACTGAAGCTTTCTTT | CASSLTGFGTEAFF